A single sample is the source of the 27 T cell receptor beta chains below, sequenced in a study of shared clonotypes between healthy human individuals. The protocol was immunoSEQ multiplex PCR, while the TCRdb copy is restricted to in-frame clones and leaves out a portion. In the table there are 2.3 million or so clones, 85% to 95% of which are singletons. Sequencing used naive CD4+ T cells from PBMCs. Subset specified: CD45RA+ positively selected. Receptors originate from a man aged 18 to 29 in good health. Some clones in this sample may be carry-over from other donors' samples.

This rearrangement joins TRBV7-7 to TRBJ2-5; D is unclear. CDR3 length: 13 residues. Germline CDR1 reads SSHAT; CDR2 reads FNYEAQ (reference sequence). Trimming took 4 bases from V and 4 from J, leaving 10 bases between them. The CDR3 region is CASSYDPGETQYF. CDR3 DNA sequence: TGTGCCAGCAGCTACGACCCTGGAGAGACCCAGTACTTC.

The CDR3 DNA reads as TGTGCCAGCAGTCCGCTTGGGGTTAGGGACACCGGGGAGCTGTTTTTT. It codes for CASSPLGVRDTGELFF. This sequence joins TRBV27 and TRBJ2-2; D gene uncertain. In germline, CDR1 is MNHEY, CDR2 SMNVEV (reference sequence). The CDR3 has 16 residues. Trimming pared 5 bases from V and 3 bases from J, leaving 16 bases between.

As concerns this clone: The junction and the germline gene differ at one end; a read error may be behind it. The chain couples TRBV11-2 to TRBJ2-7; TRBD2 matches 9 bases. The CDR3 length is 15 residues. CDR1 SGHAT and CDR2 FQNNGV come from the germline V gene. The CDR3 DNA reads TGTGCCAGCAGCATAGAGGGACTAGCTTCGCACGAGCAGTACTTC. Its translation: CASSIEGLASHEQYF.

V and J are TRBV28 and TRBJ2-7; D not resolved. The CDR3 runs 11 residues. Trimming shortened V by 7 bases and J by 4 bases, and 8 bases separated the two germline ends. Germline CDR1 MDHEN, CDR2 SYDVKM. Written as DNA, the CDR3 is TGTGCCAGCAAAATAAGATACGAGCAGTACTTC. It encodes CASKIRYEQYF.

V gene TRBV15 combines with J gene TRBJ1-2; the D is unclear. Per the germline V gene, CDR1 is LNHNV and CDR2 is YYDKDF (reference sequence). Trimming stripped 1 base from V and 8 bases from J, with 17 bases between. The CDR3 totals 15 residues. Written as DNA, the CDR3 is TGTGCCACCAGCAGAGGATCACCTCAGTTGATCGGCTACACCTTC. Translating it yields CATSRGSPQLIGYTF.

The chain has TRBV13 and TRBJ2-7, with 8 bases lining up with TRBD2. With 4 bases clipped from V and 0 bases from J, the junction kept 2 bases outside the gene matches. Germline loops: CDR1 PRHDT, CDR2 FYEKMQ (reference sequence). The CDR3 runs to 14 residues. In DNA, the CDR3 is TGTGCCAGCAGCTCACTAGCGGCCTCCTACGAGCAGTACTTC. It encodes CASSSLAASYEQYF. The full variable domain, its missing parts supplied by reference TRBV13 and TRBJ2-7, is AAGVIQSPRHLIKEKRETATLKCYPIPRHDTVYWYQQGPGQDPQFLISFYEKMQSDKGSIPDRFSAQQFSDYHSELNMSSLELGDSALYFCASSSLAASYEQYFGPGTRLTVT.

Worth noting for this clone: At the DNA level, this CDR3 is encoded by other sequences in the same sample as well. V and J are TRBV6-5 and TRBJ2-7, with D possibly TRBD2 on 6 matching bases. V shed 2 bases and J shed 4 bases, with 9 bases lying between them. Germline values: CDR1 MNHEY, CDR2 SVGAGI. The CDR3 is 13 residues long. The CDR3 DNA sequence: TGTGCCAGCAGTTACGCGGGAAGTTACGAGCAGTACTTC. It codes for CASSYAGSYEQYF.

This chain connects TRBV6-5 to TRBJ2-7, with unresolved D. The CDR3 is 13 residues long. From germline, CDR1 is MNHEY and CDR2 SVGAGI. V shed 1 base and J shed 3 bases, with 7 bases lying between them. In DNA, the CDR3 is TGTGCCAGCAGTTACTGGAGAGGCTACGAGCAGTACTTC. Translating gives CASSYWRGYEQYF.

The rearrangement joins TRBV5-6 to TRBJ2-7; unclear D gene. CDR3 length: 13 residues. The V end was cut by 8 bases, the J end by 3 bases, with 15 bases between. The germline gives CDR1 SGHDT, CDR2 YYEEEE. The CDR3 spells CASSAGRIYEQYF. The CDR3 nucleotides are TGTGCCAGTTCCGCCGGACGGATCTACGAGCAGTACTTC.

The V and J genes are TRBV9 and TRBJ2-1; possible D gene TRBD1, 6 bases. Germline values: CDR1 SGDLS, CDR2 YYNGEE. V lost 4 bases and J 0 bases, leaving 17 bases between the germline ends. The CDR3 length is 17 residues. The CDR3 here is CASSTRGGASSYNEQFF. CDR3 sequence (DNA): TGTGCCAGCAGCACCCGTGGGGGCGCCAGCTCCTACAATGAGCAGTTCTTC.

The chain combines TRBV5-1 with TRBJ2-1; TRBD2 matches at 7 bases. The junction had 10 bases not matched to a gene; V was cut back by 4 bases and J by 3 bases. Germline CDR1 reads SGHRS; CDR2 reads YFSETQ. This CDR3 comprises 16 residues. Here the CDR3 DNA reads TGCGCCAGCAGCGACGGAGTGTCTAGCGGCTACAATGAGCAGTTCTTC. It specifies CASSDGVSSGYNEQFF.

The chain employs TRBV21-1 and TRBJ2-7; the table's D call TRBD2 went unverified against the DNA. TRBV21-1 is deemed a pseudogene. CDR3 length equals 12 residues. The CDR3 region is CASSRSGYEQYF. The CDR3 DNA reads TGTGCCAGCAGCAGAAGCGGGTACGAGCAGTACTTC.

The chain carries TRBV7-9 and TRBJ2-2, with D perhaps matching TRBD2 (5 bases). This CDR3 comprises 17 residues. Germline assignment: CDR1 SEHNR and CDR2 FQNEAQ (reference sequence). V was cut by 2 bases and J by 6 bases, with 19 bases left in between. DNA for the CDR3: TGTGCCAGCAGCTTACCCCTCGCGGGTTCAAACCCCGGGGAGCTGTTTTTT. Its protein product is CASSLPLAGSNPGELFF. Full variable domain (outside the CDR3, taken from reference TRBV7-9 and TRBJ2-2): DTGVSQNPRHKITKRGQNVTFRCDPISEHNRLYWYRQTLGQGPEFLTYFQNEAQLEKSRLLSDRFSAERPKGSFSTLEIQRTEQGDSAMYLCASSLPLAGSNPGELFFGEGSRLTVL.

The DNA of the CDR3 is TGTGCCAGCAGTGAATTATTTTTGGGTCAGCCCCAGCATTTT. Its protein is CASSELFLGQPQHF. The rearrangement joins TRBV25-1 to TRBJ1-5; the D is unclear. The CDR3 consists of 14 residues. V was shortened by 1 base and J by 6 bases, with 10 bases between the two germline ends. Germline V lookup: CDR1 MGHDK, CDR2 SYGVNS.

The rearrangement links TRBV5-1 to TRBJ2-7; 9 bases match TRBD2. CDR1 is SGHRS, CDR2 YFSETQ, per germline. Unmatched junction bases numbered 5, after V lost 2 bases and J lost 2 bases. The length of the CDR3 is 15 residues. CDR3 DNA sequence: TGCGCCAGCAGCTTTAGCGGGAGAGCCCCCTACGAGCAGTACTTC. Amino acid sequence: CASSFSGRAPYEQYF.

The chain links TRBV5-1 to TRBJ2-2; D unclear. This CDR3 contains 16 residues. Trimming left V 4 bases short and J 6 bases short, with 19 bases between. Germline lookup yields CDR1 SGHRS and CDR2 YFSETQ. The CDR3 spells CASSLRIGQLPGELFF. The CDR3 bases are TGCGCCAGCAGCCTCAGAATAGGCCAACTACCCGGGGAGCTGTTTTTT.

This clone has just a few counts. The CDR3 here is CASSPVDDEQYF. Written as DNA, the CDR3 is TGTGCCAGCTCCCCCGTTGATGACGAGCAGTACTTC. The J gene is TRBJ2-7, the V gene TRBV18; no reliable D call. Trimming left V 6 bases short and J 5 bases short, with 11 bases between. Germline V gene data show CDR1 as KGHSH and CDR2 as LQKENI. The CDR3 covers 12 residues.

The J gene is TRBJ2-1, the V gene TRBV5-1; D uncertain. The CDR3 totals 13 residues. Germline CDR1 reads SGHRS; CDR2 reads YFSETQ. Trimming shortened V by 5 bases and J by 0 bases, and 6 bases separated the two germline ends. CDR3 region: CASRTASYNEQFF. The CDR3, as DNA: TGCGCCAGCAGGACGGCCTCCTACAATGAGCAGTTCTTC.

The chain carries TRBV2 and TRBJ2-7; tentative D call: TRBD2 (7 bases). The CDR3 has 16 amino acids. Trimming took 6 bases from V and 5 from J, leaving 23 bases between them. The V gene's germline CDR1 is SNHLY and CDR2 FYNNEI. CDR3 in amino acids: CASSRGGGQEANEQYF. As DNA, the CDR3 is TGTGCCAGCAGCAGAGGGGGAGGGCAGGAGGCGAACGAGCAGTACTTC.

The chain combines TRBV29-1 with TRBJ1-2; D call uncertain. Trimming left V 5 bases short and J 0 bases short, with 13 bases between. This CDR3 spans 14 amino acids. From germline, CDR1 is SQVTM and CDR2 ANQGSEA. The CDR3 DNA reads as TGCAGCGTTCTATCGTCCGGTCCTAACTATGGCTACACCTTC. As protein: CSVLSSGPNYGYTF.

V is TRBV19 and J is TRBJ2-1; 7 positions agree with TRBD2. This CDR3 has 16 residues. V was pared by 6 bases and J by 4 bases, with 12 bases of the junction left unmatched. Per germline, CDR1 LNHDA and CDR2 SQIVND (reference sequence). In DNA form, the CDR3 reads TGTGCCAGTAGAGGAATTGGGCTAGCGGATTACAATGAGCAGTTCTTC. This codes for CASRGIGLADYNEQFF.

The CDR3 loop reads CASKDRQGAHQPQHF. CDR3 DNA: TGTGCCAGTAAAGATCGACAGGGGGCCCATCAGCCCCAGCATTTT. The chain is built from TRBV19 and TRBJ1-5; 10 bases map to TRBD1. The CDR3 is made up of 15 amino acids. The J segment lost 5 bases and the V segment lost 7 bases, leaving 8 bases of the junction unmatched. Germline V gene lookup returns CDR1 LNHDA and CDR2 SQIVND (reference sequence).

The chain employs TRBV7-9 and TRBJ2-6; tentatively, D is TRBD1 or TRBD2 (7 bases each). V lost 5 bases, J lost 3 bases, and 14 bases lay in between. Germline CDR1 and CDR2: SEHNR and FQNEAQ (reference sequence). The CDR3 loop spans 16 amino acids. The CDR3 here is CASSPQGGDGANVLTF. The CDR3 DNA sequence: TGTGCCAGCAGCCCGCAGGGGGGGGATGGGGCCAACGTCCTGACTTTC.

In its sample, this clone was seen once. The chain carries TRBV7-3 and TRBJ2-1; 11 nucleotides align to TRBD2. Germline V gives CDR1 SGHTA, CDR2 FQGTGA. V was pared by 8 bases and J by 9 bases, with 6 bases of the junction left unmatched. This CDR3 has 13 amino acids. DNA of the CDR3: TGTGCCAGCGGGGCTAGCGGGAGGATTGAGCAGTTCTTC. This codes for CASGASGRIEQFF.

V gene TRBV4-2 combines with J gene TRBJ2-1; D not certain. Germline CDR1 LGHNA, CDR2 YNFKEQ. Trimming removed 0 bases at V and 6 bases at J, with 12 bases between. The CDR3 sequence is 15 residues long. The CDR3 nucleotides are TGTGCCAGCAGCCAAGACAATTTGGGTGGCAATGAGCAGTTCTTC. It yields the protein CASSQDNLGGNEQFF.

The chain recombines TRBV6-1 with TRBJ2-7; the D is unclear. Germline V gene lookup returns CDR1 MNHNS and CDR2 SASEGT. The ends were cut back, 3 bases at V and 2 bases at J, with 8 bases in the middle. The CDR3 runs 13 residues. The CDR3 region has the DNA TGTGCCAGCAGTGATCGTGCGGCCTACGAGCAGTACTTC. Encoded protein: CASSDRAAYEQYF.

On this clone itself: The same CDR3 also results from other DNA sequences found in this sample. The chain combines TRBV5-6 with TRBJ1-2; 7 bases match TRBD1. V shed 0 bases and J 5 bases; nucleotides not matched to a gene: 4. The CDR3 consists of 14 residues. CDR1 and CDR2 from the germline V gene are SGHDT and YYEEEE. The CDR3 is CASSLGQGPYGYTF. CDR3 in DNA: TGTGCCAGCAGCTTGGGACAGGGACCTTATGGCTACACCTTC. Drawing the rest from reference TRBV5-6 and TRBJ1-2, the complete variable domain is DAGVTQSPTHLIKTRGQQVTLRCSPKSGHDTVSWYQQALGQGPQFIFQYYEEEERQRGNFPDRFSGHQFPNYSSELNVNALLLGDSALYLCASSLGQGPYGYTFGSGTRLTVV.